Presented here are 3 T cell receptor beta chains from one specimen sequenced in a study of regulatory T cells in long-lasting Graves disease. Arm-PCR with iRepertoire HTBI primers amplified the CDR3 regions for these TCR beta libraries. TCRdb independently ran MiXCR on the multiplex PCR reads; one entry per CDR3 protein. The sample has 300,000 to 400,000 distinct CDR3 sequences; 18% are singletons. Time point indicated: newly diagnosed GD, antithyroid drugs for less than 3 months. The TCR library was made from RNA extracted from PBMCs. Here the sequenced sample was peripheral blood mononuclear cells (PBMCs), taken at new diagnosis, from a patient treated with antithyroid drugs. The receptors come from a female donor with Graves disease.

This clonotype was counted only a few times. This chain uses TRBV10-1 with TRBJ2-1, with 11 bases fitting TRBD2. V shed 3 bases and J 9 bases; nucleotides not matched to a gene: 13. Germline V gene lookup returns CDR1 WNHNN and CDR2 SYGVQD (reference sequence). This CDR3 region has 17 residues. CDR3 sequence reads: CASSETSGSIAWGEQFF. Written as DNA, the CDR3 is TGCGCCAGCAGTGAAACTAGCGGGAGTATAGCTTGGGGTGAGCAGTTCTTC.

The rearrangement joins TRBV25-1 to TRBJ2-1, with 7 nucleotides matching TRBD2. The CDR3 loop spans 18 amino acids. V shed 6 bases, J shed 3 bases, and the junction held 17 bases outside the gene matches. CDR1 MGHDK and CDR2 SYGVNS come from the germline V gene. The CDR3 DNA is TGTGCCAGCAGCGCTCCCTCGCCAAGGGAGGGTTTCTACAATGAGCAGTTCTTC. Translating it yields CASSAPSPREGFYNEQFF.

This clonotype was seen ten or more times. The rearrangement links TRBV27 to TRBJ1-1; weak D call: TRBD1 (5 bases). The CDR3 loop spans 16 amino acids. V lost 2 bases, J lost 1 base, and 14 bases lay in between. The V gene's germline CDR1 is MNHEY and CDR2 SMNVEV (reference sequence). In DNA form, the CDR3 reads TGTGCCAGCAGTTTAAGTTTCAGGGAGGGGAACACTGAAGCTTTCTTT. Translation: CASSLSFREGNTEAFF.